This T cell receptor (beta chain) stems from a study of blood T cell repertoires in COVID-19 (TCRdb year 2020). About the investigation overall: The collaborator samples originated in the United States, Italy and Spain and spanned the acute and convalescent phases of COVID-19. The material from the prospective study consisted of cDNA or gDNA derived from T cells, B-cell-depleted T cells, or PBMCs. Deeply sampled blood TCRbeta repertoires from subjects exposed to, actively infected with, or recovered from COVID-19 were included in the dataset. The repertoires were made available in a free public database intended to serve as a resource for research on the immune response to SARS-CoV-2. The samples were drawn from the first 160 participants of the ongoing ImmuneRACE study and from 1,254 subjects provided by 6 global collaborators. The sample metadata nearly always contained a de-identified subject ID, COVID-19 status, age in years and sex. Where available, HLA class I and class II types were taken from metadata supplied by the sample provider and were not determined by assay-based typing. General conclusions and limits of the study: How much clinical and demographic metadata was included differed by source and by participant, and the metadata was provided uncurated.

Concerning this clone itself: Its antigen is unknown. Within one base of it there is no much larger clone, and no base qualities were kept.

The germline V gene encodes CDR1 KGHSH and CDR2 LQKENI. Trimming leaves V shorter by 6 bases and J shorter by 2 bases, with the junction holding 6 bases beyond the gene matches. The CDR3 starts with the cysteine, ends with the phenylalanine, and has 16 residues. The read is trimmed to its CDR3 DNA, 48 bases read in frame from base 1. TCRbeta CDR3 regions were amplified from genomic DNA by means of the immunoSEQ Assay, a bias-controlled multiplex PCR. As for how the authors treated the data: Within the assay, amplification of reference gene primers was used to estimate how many nucleated cells each sample contained. To quantify the absolute abundance of each unique TCRbeta CDR3 rearrangement, sequence reads were collapsed and filtered. Productive Simpson clonality was computed per sample as the square root of Simpson's diversity index over productive rearrangements. TCRdb took this table from immuneACCESS and kept in-frame rearrangements with V and J called. Such tables lack part of the clones; where checked against another copy, unresolved V genes explain under half of the gap, and the rest is unexplained. V and J calls and clone size follow that table, whereas D and trimming were derived from the DNA. This sample is represented by about 270,000 clones; 88% of them were singletons. The ten largest clones capture 0.95% to 1.5% of the sample.

Participants in the prospective study were enrolled through a virtual design, were aged about 18 to 90 years, and lived in 24 United States geographic areas. Cohort assignment in the prospective study relied on participant-reported clinical history from a screening survey and a study questionnaire. Mobile phlebotomists in the prospective study collected whole blood, serum and a nasopharyngeal or oropharyngeal swab from every participant. Prospective study participants could optionally give additional blood draws and questionnaires over a roughly 2-month period. Before DNA extraction, blood samples from the prospective study were shipped at room temperature or frozen.

This receptor chain uses TRBV18 and TRBJ2-3; a stretch of 12 junction bases matches TRBD2. The receptor was derived from a woman aged 40 to 55 with acute COVID-19. Sample: PBMCs or T cells enriched from blood (not recorded which). The sequenced DNA: TGTGCCAGCTCTCCCGGACTAGCGGGAATCACAGATACGCAGTATTTT. The translation is CASSPGLAGITDTQYF.